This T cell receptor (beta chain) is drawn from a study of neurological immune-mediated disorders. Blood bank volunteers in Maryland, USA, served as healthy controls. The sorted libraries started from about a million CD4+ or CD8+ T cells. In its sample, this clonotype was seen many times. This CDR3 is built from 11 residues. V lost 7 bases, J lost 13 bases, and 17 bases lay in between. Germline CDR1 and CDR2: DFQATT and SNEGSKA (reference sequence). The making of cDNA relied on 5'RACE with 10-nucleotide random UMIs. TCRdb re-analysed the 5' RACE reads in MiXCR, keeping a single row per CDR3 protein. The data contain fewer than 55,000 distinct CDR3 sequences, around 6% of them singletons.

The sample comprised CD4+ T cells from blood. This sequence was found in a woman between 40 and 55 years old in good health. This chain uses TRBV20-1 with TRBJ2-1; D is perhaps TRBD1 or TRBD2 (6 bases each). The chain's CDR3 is CSGGPAGTQFF. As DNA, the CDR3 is TGCAGTGGGGGGCCCGCGGGAACCCAGTTCTTC.